This T cell receptor beta chain was observed in a study of T cells in Graves' hyperthyroidism and ophthalmopathy. Study-level results: Appearing also in blood were most of the thyroid clonotypes expanded above 0.001.

This CDR3 spans 14 amino acids. Duration under 3 months, a NOSPECS grade of at least 4, and a Clinical Activity Score of at least 3 characterized the ophthalmopathy patients. Each diagnosis drew on symptoms, thyroxine, TRAb, thyroid ultrasound and orbital computed tomography findings. Isolation of PBMCs was performed on around 9.8 ml fresh peripheral blood. RNA transcripts gave rise to amplified TCR beta CDR3 regions. The TCR CDR3 was amplified in a first-round RT-PCR using the HTBI primer set. TCRdb analysed the multiplex PCR reads with MiXCR anew, one entry per CDR3 protein. Among approximately 380,000 distinct CDR3 sequences, around 20% were seen once, and the ten largest hold 35% to 50%. A single count supports this clonotype. Its matching antigen is unknown. Germline is not matched at one junction end, which may reflect a read error.

V and J are TRBV12-3 or TRBV12-4 and TRBJ2-5; 8 nucleotides match TRBD2. Sequenced: blood. This TCR was sampled from a man aged 18 to 35 with Graves' ophthalmopathy. CDR3 in amino acids: CASRLGTSQETQYF. In nucleotides, the CDR3 is TGTGCCAGCAGATTAGGGACTAGCCAAGAGACCCAGTACTTC.